These 8 T cell receptor beta chains originate from one sample sequenced in a study of blood T cells in healthy people across ages. Alongside a J-beta primer mix, a sample-barcoded 5' primer served in a second PCR lasting about 7 to 12 cycles. TCRdb reprocessed the 5' RACE reads with MiXCR, giving one entry per CDR3 protein. The sample lists roughly 860,000 distinct CDR3 sequences; roughly 60% were seen once. The sample was blood. These receptors were taken from a man aged 25 to 40 in good health.

This clonotype was recorded a few times. The chain joins TRBV7-2 to TRBJ2-3, with 11 nucleotides matching TRBD2. Unmatched junction bases numbered 12, after V lost 0 bases and J lost 4 bases. Germline loops: CDR1 SGHTA, CDR2 FQGNSA. The CDR3 loop spans 19 amino acids. This CDR3 reads CASSLAPPQTSGEADTQYF. The DNA of the CDR3 is TGTGCCAGCAGCTTAGCTCCCCCGCAGACTAGCGGGGAAGCAGATACGCAGTATTTT.

V gene TRBV6-5 combines with J gene TRBJ1-1; D is ambiguous. This CDR3 has 18 residues. The V end was cut by 0 bases, the J end by 3 bases, with 20 bases between. Per germline, CDR1 MNHEY and CDR2 SVGAGI. The CDR3 reads CASSYSSFYLPGDTEAFF. CDR3 DNA: TGTGCCAGCAGTTACTCGAGTTTTTACCTGCCCGGGGACACTGAAGCTTTCTTT.

This sequence joins TRBV5-1 and TRBJ2-5; 7 positions agree with TRBD1. With the DNA end fitting TRBJ2-7 better, the J assignment may be wrong. Germline values: CDR1 SGHRS, CDR2 YFSETQ. The CDR3 is 17 amino acids. The CDR3 protein is CASSPTTGRPGADEQYF. Here the CDR3 DNA reads TGCGCCAGCAGCCCAACGACAGGGAGACCAGGTGCGGACGAGCAGTACTTC.

This rearrangement joins TRBV9 to TRBJ1-6, with D possibly matching TRBD1 (5 bases). Trimming shortened V by 3 bases and J by 7 bases, and 8 bases separated the two germline ends. The CDR3 loop spans 13 amino acids. Looked up from germline, CDR1 is SGDLS and CDR2 is YYNGEE. The CDR3 sequence: CASSGEGNSPLHF. The CDR3 DNA is TGTGCCAGCAGCGGTGAGGGGAATTCACCCCTCCACTTT.

The chain links TRBV2 to TRBJ1-2; the D is unclear. This CDR3 has 18 amino acids. With 0 bases removed from V and 0 bases from J, the gap between germline ends came to 17 bases. The germline CDR1 and CDR2 sequences are SNHLY and FYNNEI. The CDR3 DNA follows: TGTGCCAGCAGTGAAGCGCTTGCTGCCGCGGTCCCTAACTATGGCTACACCTTC. Its protein product is CASSEALAAAVPNYGYTF.

This clonotype was counted only a few times. Written as DNA, the CDR3 is TGCAGTGCTAATCCCCGGACAGGGATTTCCTACGAGCAGTACTTC. Protein: CSANPRTGISYEQYF. This chain uses TRBV20-1 with TRBJ2-7; TRBD1 aligns across 8 bases. This CDR3 is 15 amino acids long. Unmatched junction bases numbered 9, after V lost 4 bases and J lost 1 base. Germline lookup yields CDR1 DFQATT and CDR2 SNEGSKA (reference sequence).

This clonotype was observed once. V is TRBV6-5 and J is TRBJ2-1, with no clear D. Per the germline V gene, CDR1 is MNHEY and CDR2 is SVGAGI. This CDR3 contains 12 residues. V lost 6 bases to trimming and J lost 8 bases, with 11 bases between them. The CDR3 nucleotides read TGTGCCAGCAGCCAAACAGACGATGAGCAGTTCTTC. Translated: CASSQTDDEQFF.

This clonotype was picked up a small number of times. The chain recombines TRBV4-3 with TRBJ2-1; 8 bases fit TRBD1. CDR1 is LGHNA and CDR2 is YSLEER in the germline V gene. The CDR3 is 15 amino acids. Trimming cost V 4 bases and J 7 bases; bases outside gene matches: 9. The CDR3 loop is CASSLKRQGANEQFF. The CDR3 DNA reads TGCGCCAGCAGCCTGAAGCGGCAGGGGGCTAATGAGCAGTTCTTC.